Each of the 5 T cell receptor beta chains below was sequenced from the same sample in a study of T cell responses to AZD1222 COVID-19 vaccine. Using immunoSEQ multiplex PCR, the repertoire was profiled, and TCRdb retains in-frame clones only, with some absent. The sample holds under 80,000 clones, under 90% seen once. The source material was peripheral blood, sampled on day 0 of AZD1222 vaccination. Source of these receptors: an adult in good health.

The rearrangement uses TRBV3-1 (or the pseudogene TRBV3-2) and TRBJ1-2, with no clear D. Looked up from germline, CDR1 is LGHDT and CDR2 is YNNKEL (reference sequence). Trimming pared 4 bases from V and 4 bases from J, leaving 10 bases between. This CDR3 is 13 amino acids long. CDR3 nucleotides: TGTGCCAGCAGCCCTCGTGGCGGCTATGGCTACACCTTC. Amino acid sequence: CASSPRGGYGYTF.

The V and J genes are TRBV19 and TRBJ1-4, with D unresolved. The V end was cut by 5 bases, the J end by 5 bases, with 9 bases between. This CDR3 is built from 13 residues. Germline CDR1 is LNHDA and CDR2 is SQIVND (reference sequence). The chain's CDR3 is CASSYETNEKLFF. The DNA of the CDR3 is TGTGCCAGTAGTTACGAGACGAATGAAAAACTGTTTTTT.

This sequence joins TRBV7-8 and TRBJ1-6, with no clear D. The germline V and J ends were trimmed by 5 bases and 16 bases, with 15 bases remaining between them. This CDR3 is built from 12 residues. Germline loops: CDR1 SGHVS, CDR2 FQNEAQ. CDR3 bases: TGTGCCAGCAGCCTCCAGCGGAACCCTCTCCACTTT. This encodes CASSLQRNPLHF.

V is TRBV9 and J is TRBJ2-1, with D perhaps TRBD1 or TRBD2 (6 bases each). Trimming removed 0 bases from V and 9 bases from J, with 13 bases in between. The CDR3 consists of 14 residues. Germline assignment: CDR1 SGDLS and CDR2 YYNGEE. CDR3 in amino acids: CASSVDGGLGEQFF. CDR3 nucleotides: TGTGCCAGCAGCGTAGATGGGGGGCTCGGTGAGCAGTTCTTC.

J is TRBJ1-5 and V is TRBV6-1, with unresolved D. The CDR3 sequence is 16 residues long. Trimming took off 4 bases at V and 3 bases at J, with 16 bases between the two ends. Germline V gene lookup returns CDR1 MNHNS and CDR2 SASEGT. The CDR3 coding sequence is TGTGCCAGCAGTGGCCGGGTTTTGGGAAACAATCAGCCCCAGCATTTT. Its translation: CASSGRVLGNNQPQHF.